The clone carrying this TCR beta chain has at least ten counts. J gave up 8 bases and V 1 base, and 7 bases lay outside the gene matches. Looked up from germline, CDR1 is LGHNA and CDR2 is YNFKEQ. CDR3 length equals 16 residues. Preparation of the TCRbeta library was carried out with unique molecular identifiers. MiXCR was run by TCRdb on the PCR reads, yielding one entry per CDR3 protein. The sample includes about 360,000 distinct CDR3 sequences, about an eighth of them seen just once. These data originate in a study of T-cell reconstitution after alpha-beta-depleted transplantation in children. The specimen comprised PBMCs, sampled from the stem cell graft. The TCR sequence derives from a human donor who donated a stem cell graft to a child with Fanconi anemia. This chain joins TRBV4-2 and TRBJ2-1; TRBD2 matches at 11 bases. CDR3 region: CASSQVVSGGEYEQFF. DNA of the CDR3: TGTGCCAGCAGCCAAGTAGTTAGCGGGGGGGAATATGAGCAGTTCTTC.